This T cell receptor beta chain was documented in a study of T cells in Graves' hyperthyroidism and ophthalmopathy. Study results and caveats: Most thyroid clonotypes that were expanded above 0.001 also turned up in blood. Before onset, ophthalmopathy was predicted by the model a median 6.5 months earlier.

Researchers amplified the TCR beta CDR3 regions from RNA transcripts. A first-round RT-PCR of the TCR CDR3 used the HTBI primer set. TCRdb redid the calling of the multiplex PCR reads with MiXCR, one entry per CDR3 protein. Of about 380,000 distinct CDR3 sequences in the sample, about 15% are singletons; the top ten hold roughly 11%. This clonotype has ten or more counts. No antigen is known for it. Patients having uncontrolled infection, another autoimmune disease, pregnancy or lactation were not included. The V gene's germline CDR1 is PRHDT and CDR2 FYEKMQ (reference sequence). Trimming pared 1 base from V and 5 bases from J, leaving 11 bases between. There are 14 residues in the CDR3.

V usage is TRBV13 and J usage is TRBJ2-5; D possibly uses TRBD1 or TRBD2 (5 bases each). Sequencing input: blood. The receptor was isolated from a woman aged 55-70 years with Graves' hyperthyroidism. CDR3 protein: CASSLAGSGETQYF. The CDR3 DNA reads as TGTGCCAGCAGCTTAGCAGGGAGTGGGGAGACCCAGTACTTC.